The rows below give T cell receptor beta chains drawn from one sample of a study of blood T cell repertoires in COVID-19. Repertoires were generated with immunoSEQ multiplex PCR, while TCRdb's copy carries only in-frame clones and drops some. The table lists 60,000 to 95,000 clones, under 95% of them singletons, with about 5.8% in the top ten. The material sequenced was peripheral blood. These receptor sequences come from a human donor in a cohort sampled during active COVID-19. Both conserved end residues are trimmed from each CDR3. A D gene is named only where the DNA matches it firmly. Rows may omit the clone size; those that give it use once, few, many or a size class.

clone_size | d_call | v_call | cdr3_aa
. | . | TRBV12-5 | ASDNMTDTQY
. | . | TRBV12-3/TRBV12-4 | ASSLRGSQPQH
once | . | TRBV7-3 | ASSLTRLTLTYNEQF
. | TRBD1 | TRBV30 | AWSSAGGLGYT
. | . | TRBV5-1 | ASSLTGVPPETQY
. | TRBD1 | TRBV7-8 | ASSLALGTGFRGYT
. | . | TRBV6-2/TRBV6-3 | ASSLQETQY
. | . | TRBV7-8 | ASSLTLEGGTNTGELF
. | TRBD1 | TRBV6-5 | ASSYSRDRSYNEQF
. | . | TRBV19 | ASSIAAGYSYGYT
. | . | TRBV7-3 | ASSSQGRNTEAF
. | . | TRBV3-1/TRBV3-2 | ASSLWDLGSYGYT
. | TRBD1 | TRBV29-1 | SVGRGQDQPQH
. | TRBD1 | TRBV2 | ASRGGYTEAF
. | . | TRBV12-5 | ASAQGGQETQY
. | . | TRBV7-2 | ASSFNFNYGYT
once | TRBD1 | TRBV18 | ASSQTGGSTDTQY
. | TRBD1 | TRBV6-2/TRBV6-3 | ASRPTGGPGEQY
. | TRBD1 | TRBV7-2 | ASSLSRGKY
once | . | TRBV6-5 | ASSYAGTPTEAF
. | . | TRBV5-1 | ASSFSRVDEQY
. | . | TRBV3-1/TRBV3-2 | ASSPYLGKGDSLLH
once | . | TRBV4-3 | ASSQDRGGYT
. | TRBD1 | TRBV5-1 | ASSMGQGALAGELF
. | . | TRBV7-3 | ASSSLGLGGEQY
. | . | TRBV7-6 | ASSPSTGYNEKLF
. | TRBD2 | TRBV7-2 | ASSPWTSGPNTGELF
. | TRBD2 | TRBV10-3 | AISGTLAGGETQY
. | TRBD2 | TRBV4-1 | ASSPLAGGLETQY
. | . | TRBV12-3/TRBV12-4 | ASSLRRTEAF
. | TRBD1 | TRBV23-1 | ASSRRDRGRQETQY
. | . | TRBV18 | ASSPPTVYGYT
. | . | TRBV7-2 | ASSLAQTNYGYT
. | . | TRBV7-2 | ASGPAGLYEQY
once | TRBD2 | TRBV27 | ASSPLAGGPDTQY
. | TRBD1 | TRBV12-3/TRBV12-4 | ASSGQATDTQY
. | TRBD1 | TRBV9 | ASSVGTGAQQPQH
. | . | TRBV6-5 | ASRLGGYNEQF
. | TRBD2 | TRBV7-3 | ASSLTTAGEAQF
. | . | TRBV5-1 | ASSLDGSEAF